The entry below describes one T cell receptor beta chain. This entry comes from a study of blood T cell repertoires in COVID-19. Study in general: COVID-19 samples from acute and convalescent phases originated in the United States, Italy and Spain. T cells, B-cell-depleted T cells, or PBMCs provided the cDNA or gDNA that served as material.

V trimming: 3 bases; J trimming: 4 bases; junction bases outside the gene matches: 7. Germline CDR1 and CDR2: SGHAT and FQNNGV. The length of the CDR3 is 15 residues. Methods used by the authors: The authors estimated nucleated cell counts from reference gene primer amplification. Assay used: immunoSEQ multiplex PCR; TCRdb lists only in-frame clones, some missing. From that table come the V and J calls and clone size; the DNA was used to work out D and trimming. The sample contains around 67,000 clones, about 89% of which appear only once. The chain recombines TRBV11-2 with TRBJ1-1; 8 nucleotides align to TRBD1. The sequence was collected from a man aged 45-65 years with active COVID-19. The sequenced material came from peripheral blood. DNA of the CDR3: TGTGCCAGCAGCTTCCGACAGGGGTTGATCACTGAAGCTTTCTTT. Translation: CASSFRQGLITEAFF.